This TCR beta chain was identified in a study of CD8 T cells in ankylosing spondylitis. Overall study findings and caveats: Previously reported in reactive arthritis synovial fluid and blood were some of the motif variants. There was a TCR beta motif, made of fewer than 10 highly homologous variants, that appeared characteristic of ankylosing spondylitis blood. CD8+ by phenotype, disease-linked clones were relatively rare in peripheral blood.

The V and J ends lost 0 bases and 0 bases respectively, with 15 bases between them. Germline values: CDR1 KGHDR, CDR2 SFDVKD. This CDR3 contains 18 residues. TCRdb called the 5' RACE reads again in MiXCR, with one record for every CDR3 protein. The profile covers some 130,000 distinct CDR3 sequences, with roughly 15% appearing a single time and around 3% taken by the ten largest. This clonotype has only a few counts. Its antigen remains unidentified. Specimen: blood, either unsorted or a sorted T cell fraction (not recorded which). The V gene is TRBV24-1, the J gene TRBJ2-3; possibly TRBD2 for D (6 bases). The clonotype comes from a female donor with ankylosing spondylitis or in good health (not recorded which). CDR3 region: CATSDLQGRGASTDTQYF. The CDR3 nucleotides are TGTGCCACCAGTGATTTGCAAGGGCGGGGAGCCAGCACAGATACGCAGTATTTT.